A selection of T cell receptor beta chains follows, all from one sample in a study of identical twins. One entry per CDR3 protein, called by TCRdb with MiXCR from the 5' RACE reads. The data show roughly 250,000 distinct CDR3 sequences, around an eighth seen once. The sequencing input was memory (CD45RO+) T cells sorted from blood. These receptors all stem from a young woman in good health. The CDR3 runs from the conserved cysteine through the conserved F or W. The D gene is left open where the match is weak. Expanded clones are given a class, and other clones once, few, many or no size at all.

D	V	J	size	DNA	CDR3
TRBD2	TRBV30	TRBJ2-7	few	TGTGCCTGGGAACTGGCGGGAGGGTCCTACGAGCAGTACTTC	CAWELAGGSYEQYF
TRBD2	TRBV6-5	TRBJ2-1	few	TGTGCCAGCAGTTACAGCGGGAGGGCCAAACATGAGCAGTTCTTC	CASSYSGRAKHEQFF
NA	TRBV6-5	TRBJ1-3	NA	TGTGCCAGCAGTTACACACGGCAGGGGAGAAACACCATATATTTT	CASSYTRQGRNTIYF
TRBD2	TRBV7-9	TRBJ2-3	few	TGTGCCAGCTTAGCGACTAGCGGGGACACAGATACGCAGTATTTT	CASLATSGDTDTQYF
NA	TRBV2	TRBJ2-1	NA	TGTGCCAGCCAGGGTATTGTTAACAATGAGCAGTTCTTC	CASQGIVNNEQFF
NA	TRBV2	TRBJ2-5	NA	TGTGCCAGCAGTGTACAGCCGGGCTTGGAGACCCAGTACTTC	CASSVQPGLETQYF
NA	TRBV4-3	TRBJ2-5	NA	TGCGCCAGCAGCCAAGATCTCGACCGCGCCCGGACCCAGTACTTC	CASSQDLDRARTQYF
TRBD1	TRBV29-1	TRBJ1-2	few	TGCAGCGGGGGGGACAGGGTCGATGGCTACACCTTC	CSGGDRVDGYTF
TRBD2	TRBV5-1	TRBJ2-1	many	TGCGCCAGCAGCTTGGATCCAGCGGGAGGCATTGAGCAGTTCTTC	CASSLDPAGGIEQFF
NA	TRBV3-1	TRBJ2-7	NA	TGTGCCAGCAGCCAAGGACCAGGGAGAAACGAGCAGTACTTC	CASSQGPGRNEQYF
NA	TRBV5-1	TRBJ1-5	few	TGCGCCAGCAGCTTGGATAGCTTAACGCCCCAGCATTTT	CASSLDSLTPQHF
NA	TRBV9	TRBJ1-2	many	TGTGCCAGCAGCCCAAAATCAGGCCAGACCGAGTATGGCTACACCTTC	CASSPKSGQTEYGYTF
NA	TRBV9	TRBJ2-2	NA	TGTGCCAGCTCTCTATGGGGGGGCCCCTCGAACACCGGGGAGCTGTTTTTT	CASSLWGGPSNTGELFF
TRBD1	TRBV5-1	TRBJ2-4	many	TGCGCCAGCAGCCCTCAGGGACAGATTATAGCCAAAAACATTCAGTACTTC	CASSPQGQIIAKNIQYF
TRBD2	TRBV10-3	TRBJ2-1	few	TGTGCCATCAGTGAGTCGAAGGGACTATCGACAATGAGGCAGTTCTTC	CAISESKGLSTMRQFF
NA	TRBV29-1	TRBJ2-7	few	TGCAGCGCCGGGGAACCTTCCTACGAGCAGTACTTC	CSAGEPSYEQYF
NA	TRBV10-3	TRBJ2-5	few	TGTGCCATCAGTGAGTCAGGTGGGGGCCTTCAAGAGACCCAGTACTTC	CAISESGGGLQETQYF
NA	TRBV19	TRBJ1-2	few	TGTGCCAGTAGTATGGGGCAGCACTCTAACTATGGCTACACCTTC	CASSMGQHSNYGYTF
TRBD1	TRBV20-1	TRBJ2-7	NA	TGCAGTGCGAACCCGACAGGGGGCGAGCAGTACTTC	CSANPTGGEQYF
NA	TRBV10-3	TRBJ2-7	many	TGTGCCATCAGTGAGGGATCCTACGAGCAGTACTTC	CAISEGSYEQYF
NA	TRBV5-8	TRBJ2-1	NA	TGTGCCAGCAGCTTGAGGGGTAACTCCTACAATGAGCAGTTCTTC	CASSLRGNSYNEQFF
TRBD1	TRBV18	TRBJ1-6	NA	TGTGCCAGCTCACCACCGAGGGGGCAGGGATCACCCCTCCACTTT	CASSPPRGQGSPLHF
TRBD2	TRBV7-9	TRBJ2-1	NA	TGTGCCAGCACCATCCCTAGCGGGAGGACCTACAATGAGCAGTTCTTC	CASTIPSGRTYNEQFF
TRBD1	TRBV18	TRBJ2-2	few	TGTGCCAGCTCACCCCGACCACAGGGGGCGGACACCGGGGAGCTGTTTTTT	CASSPRPQGADTGELFF
NA	TRBV20-1	TRBJ1-5	many	TGCAGTGCTTCCCCGGAGGAGGGCCATAGTCAGCCCCAGCATTTT	CSASPEEGHSQPQHF
NA	TRBV12-3/TRBV12-4	TRBJ1-2	many	TGTGCCAGCCATGGAATGAACAGGGCAGAAGGCTACACCTTC	CASHGMNRAEGYTF
NA	TRBV5-4	TRBJ2-3	few	TGTGCCAGCAGCTCTCTGTGGGGGACCGATACGCAGTATTTT	CASSSLWGTDTQYF
NA	TRBV12-3/TRBV12-4	TRBJ1-6	many	TGTGCCAGCAGACTAGGGGACGGAGTTTCACCCCTCCACTTT	CASRLGDGVSPLHF
NA	TRBV18	TRBJ2-4	NA	TGTGCCAGCTCATGGCAAACCAAAAACATTCAGTACTTC	CASSWQTKNIQYF
NA	TRBV12-3/TRBV12-4	TRBJ1-5	few	TGTGCCAGCAGTTTGGGTGGCGGTAGCAATCAGCCCCAGCATTTT	CASSLGGGSNQPQHF
NA	TRBV5-4	TRBJ1-1	many	TGTGCCAGCAGCCCAGACAGGTTGGCTGAAGCTTTCTTT	CASSPDRLAEAFF
TRBD1	TRBV7-9	TRBJ1-2	few	TGTGCCAGCAGCCCGACAGGGGGCACAGGCTACACCTTC	CASSPTGGTGYTF
TRBD1	TRBV20-1	TRBJ2-7	few	TGCAGTGCTAGGGGGACAGGGTCATGGAACGAGCAGTACTTC	CSARGTGSWNEQYF
NA	TRBV19	TRBJ2-7	NA	TGTGCCAGTAGTATAAGCGCGTCCTACGAGCAGTACTTC	CASSISASYEQYF
NA	TRBV12-3/TRBV12-4	TRBJ1-5	NA	TGTGCCAGCAGTTTATACAGGGCCGATGCTCAGCCCCAGCATTTT	CASSLYRADAQPQHF
TRBD2	TRBV20-1	TRBJ2-1	NA	TGCAGTGCTCGGACTACCGGCCTAGCGGGATTAGAAGAGCAGTTCTTC	CSARTTGLAGLEEQFF
TRBD1	TRBV29-1	TRBJ1-2	NA	TGCAGCGTTGAAGTGAACAGGGGGTATGGCTACACCTTC	CSVEVNRGYGYTF
NA	TRBV5-1	TRBJ2-1	few	TGCGCCAGCAGCTCCCTCTGGGCCCGAAACAATGAGCAGTTCTTC	CASSSLWARNNEQFF
NA	TRBV6-5	TRBJ2-7	NA	TGTGCCAGCAGTTACTCGTATGGATCCTACGAGCAGTACTTC	CASSYSYGSYEQYF